This TCR beta chain was identified during a study of T cell changes during pregnancy in multiple sclerosis. CDR3 length: 14 residues. V lost 1 base to trimming and J lost 4 bases, with 11 bases between them. Looked up from germline, CDR1 is SGHKS and CDR2 is YYEKEE (reference sequence). This clone rates as medium-sized. Sequenced by immunoSEQ multiplex PCR; TCRdb stores in-frame clones only, minus some. The sample lists tens of thousands of clones; under 95% were seen once. The V call is TRBV5-5, the J call TRBJ1-1; D perhaps matches TRBD1 (5 bases). This TCR was sampled from a female donor in good health, enrolled as a control in a pregnancy study. The sequencing here drew on peripheral blood, taken in the first trimester of pregnancy. The CDR3 loop reads CASSLTTDLTEAFF. CDR3 nucleotides: TGTGCCAGCAGCTTGACGACAGATCTCACTGAAGCTTTCTTT.